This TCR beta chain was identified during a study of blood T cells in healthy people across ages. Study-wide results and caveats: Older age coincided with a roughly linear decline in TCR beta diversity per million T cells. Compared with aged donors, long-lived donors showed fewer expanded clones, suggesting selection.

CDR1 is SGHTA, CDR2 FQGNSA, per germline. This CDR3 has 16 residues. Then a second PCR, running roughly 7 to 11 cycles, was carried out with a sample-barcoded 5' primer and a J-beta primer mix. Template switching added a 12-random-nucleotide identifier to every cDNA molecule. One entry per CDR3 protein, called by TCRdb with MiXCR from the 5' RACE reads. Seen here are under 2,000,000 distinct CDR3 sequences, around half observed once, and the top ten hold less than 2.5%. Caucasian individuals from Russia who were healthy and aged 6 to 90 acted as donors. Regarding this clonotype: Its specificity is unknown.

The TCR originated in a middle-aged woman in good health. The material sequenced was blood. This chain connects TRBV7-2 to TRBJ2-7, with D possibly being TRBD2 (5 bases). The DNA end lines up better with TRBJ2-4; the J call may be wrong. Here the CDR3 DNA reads TGTGCCAGCAGCTTGGGTGGAAACGGGGTCAAAAACATTCAGTACTTC. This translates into CASSLGGNGVKNIQYF.